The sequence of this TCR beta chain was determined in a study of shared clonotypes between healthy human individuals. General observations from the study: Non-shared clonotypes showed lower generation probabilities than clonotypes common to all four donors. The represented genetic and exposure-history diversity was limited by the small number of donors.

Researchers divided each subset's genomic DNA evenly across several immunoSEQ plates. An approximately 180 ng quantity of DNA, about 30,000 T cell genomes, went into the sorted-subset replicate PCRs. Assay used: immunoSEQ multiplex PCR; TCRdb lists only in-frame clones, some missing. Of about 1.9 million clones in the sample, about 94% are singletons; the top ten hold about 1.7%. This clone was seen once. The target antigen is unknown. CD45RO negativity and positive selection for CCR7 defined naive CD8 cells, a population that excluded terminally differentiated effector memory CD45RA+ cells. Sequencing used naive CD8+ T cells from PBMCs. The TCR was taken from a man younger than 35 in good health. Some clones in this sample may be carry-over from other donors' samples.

CDR3 protein: CASSQIWDSEISYEQYF. CDR3 nucleotide sequence: TGCGCCAGCAGCCAAATTTGGGACAGCGAGATCTCCTACGAGCAGTACTTC. V is TRBV4-3 and J is TRBJ2-7, with 7 bases lining up with TRBD1. This CDR3 is built from 17 residues. V lost 2 bases and J lost 0; bases outside the gene matches: 10. Looked up from germline, CDR1 is LGHNA and CDR2 is YSLEER.